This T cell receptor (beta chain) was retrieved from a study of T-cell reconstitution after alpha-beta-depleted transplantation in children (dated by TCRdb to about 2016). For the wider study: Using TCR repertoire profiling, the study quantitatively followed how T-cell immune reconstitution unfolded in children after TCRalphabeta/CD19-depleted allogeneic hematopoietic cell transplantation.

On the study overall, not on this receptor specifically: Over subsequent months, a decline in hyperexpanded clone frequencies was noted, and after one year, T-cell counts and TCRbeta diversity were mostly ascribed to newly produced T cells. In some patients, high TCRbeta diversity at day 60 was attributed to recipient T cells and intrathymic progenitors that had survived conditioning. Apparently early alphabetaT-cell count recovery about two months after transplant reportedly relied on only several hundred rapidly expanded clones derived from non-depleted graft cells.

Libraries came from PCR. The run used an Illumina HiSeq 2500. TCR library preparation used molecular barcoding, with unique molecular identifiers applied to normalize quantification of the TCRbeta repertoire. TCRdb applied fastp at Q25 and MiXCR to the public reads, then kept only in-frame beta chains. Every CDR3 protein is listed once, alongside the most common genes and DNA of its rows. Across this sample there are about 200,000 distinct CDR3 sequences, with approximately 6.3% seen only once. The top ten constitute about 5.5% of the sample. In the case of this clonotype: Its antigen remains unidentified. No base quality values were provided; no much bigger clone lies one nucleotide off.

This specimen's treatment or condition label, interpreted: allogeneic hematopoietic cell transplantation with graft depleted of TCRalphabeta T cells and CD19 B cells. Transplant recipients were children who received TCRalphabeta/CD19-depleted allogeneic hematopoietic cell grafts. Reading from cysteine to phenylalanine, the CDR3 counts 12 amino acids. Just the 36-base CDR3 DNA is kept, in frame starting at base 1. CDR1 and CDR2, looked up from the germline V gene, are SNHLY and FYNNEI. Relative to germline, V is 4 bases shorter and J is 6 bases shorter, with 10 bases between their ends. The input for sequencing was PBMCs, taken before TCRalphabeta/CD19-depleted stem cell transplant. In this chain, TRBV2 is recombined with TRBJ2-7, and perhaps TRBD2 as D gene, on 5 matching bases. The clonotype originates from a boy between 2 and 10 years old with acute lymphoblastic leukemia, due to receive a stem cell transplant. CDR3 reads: CASSADSPEQYF. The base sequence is TGTGCCAGCAGTGCGGACTCCCCCGAGCAGTACTTC.